This TCR beta chain was identified in a study of T cell repertoires in cytomegalovirus infection. TCRdb used MiXCR to reprocess the reads, holding one entry per CDR3 protein. This sample carries 350,000 to 500,000 distinct CDR3 sequences, about a third of them seen once, and the ten largest clones take approximately 14%. V was pared by 1 base and J by 2 bases, with 15 bases of the junction left unmatched. Germline-derived CDR1 and CDR2 are SNHLY and FYNNEI. CDR3 length equals 20 residues. The study, taken as a whole, reports: Identification of carriers of CMV plus the relevant HLA was achieved through cumulative public TCR beta family frequency. The response measured ex vivo was dominated by TCR beta clonotypes (HLA-C-restricted and CMV-specific).

This clonotype turned up a few times. What it recognizes is unknown. The sequence came from a human donor in good health (CMV status not recorded). Some clones in this sample may be carry-over from other donors' samples. The sample was PBMCs. The rearrangement links TRBV2 to TRBJ2-4, with 9 nucleotides matching TRBD2. The CDR3 DNA reads TGTGCCAGCAGTGAAGAGTTTGGGCTAGCGGGAACCCTCTCCAAAAACATTCAGTACTTC. Amino acids: CASSEEFGLAGTLSKNIQYF.